The TCR beta chain under discussion was sequenced for a study of shared clonotypes between healthy human individuals. V dropped 4 bases and J dropped 3 bases, with 8 bases sitting between them. CDR3 length equals 13 residues. Germline lookup yields CDR1 WSHSY and CDR2 SAAADI. Measured with immunoSEQ multiplex PCR; TCRdb has only the in-frame clones, and not every one. The sample has some 320,000 clones; over 75% are singletons. Study-wide results and caveats: About 5% of naive CD4 clonotypes were shared across a few donors.

As concerns this clone: Its antigen remains unidentified.

This clonotype originated in a man aged 18 to 29 in good health. Sequenced: memory CD8+ T cells sorted from blood. Subset of the sample: CD45RO+ cells pooled with CCR7-negative TemRA cells. V usage is TRBV10-2 and J usage is TRBJ2-3, with D perhaps matching TRBD1 (5 bases). The CDR3 protein is CASSGGGTDTQYF. CDR3 DNA: TGCGCCAGCAGTGGGGGCGGTACAGATACGCAGTATTTT.